This T cell receptor (beta chain) is drawn from a study of tumor-infiltrating lymphocytes in oesophageal squamous cell carcinoma. This clonotype was recorded at least ten times. One entry per CDR3 protein, called by TCRdb with MiXCR from the PCR reads. The sample contains about 14,000 distinct CDR3 sequences, around half of which appear only once. This clonotype was obtained from a male donor with esophageal squamous cell carcinoma. Material: blood.

The CDR3 DNA follows: TGTGCCAGCAGTAATTCGGGCCACTACGAGCAGTACTTC. Translation gives CASSNSGHYEQYF. The chain employs TRBV28 and TRBJ2-7; no clear D gene. Germline assignment: CDR1 MDHEN and CDR2 SYDVKM. Trimming pared 5 bases from V and 3 bases from J, leaving 11 bases between. The CDR3 spans 13 residues.